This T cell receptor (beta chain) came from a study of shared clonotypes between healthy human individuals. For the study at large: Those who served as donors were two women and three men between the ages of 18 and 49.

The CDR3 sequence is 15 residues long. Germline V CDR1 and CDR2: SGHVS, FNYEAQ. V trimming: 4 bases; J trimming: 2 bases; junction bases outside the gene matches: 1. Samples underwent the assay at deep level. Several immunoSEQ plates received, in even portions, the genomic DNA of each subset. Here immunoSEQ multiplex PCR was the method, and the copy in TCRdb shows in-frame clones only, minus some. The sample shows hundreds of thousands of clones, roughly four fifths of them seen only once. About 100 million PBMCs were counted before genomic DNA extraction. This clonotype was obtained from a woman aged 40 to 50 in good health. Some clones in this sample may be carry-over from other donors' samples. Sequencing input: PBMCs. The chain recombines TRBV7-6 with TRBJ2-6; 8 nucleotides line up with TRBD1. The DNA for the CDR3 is TGTGCCAGCAGCTCAGGGGGCGCTGGGGCCAACGTCCTGACTTTC. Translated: CASSSGGAGANVLTF.